A single sample gave rise to the 27 T cell receptor beta chains below, sequenced in a study of identical twins. TCRdb fed the 5' RACE reads into MiXCR, producing one record per CDR3 protein. The profile shows around 300,000 distinct CDR3 sequences, under 9.5% of them singletons. In addition, the sample was reused for a study of yellow fever vaccine responses in identical twins.

Source material: memory (CD45RO+) T cells sorted from blood. The receptors shown here come from a woman younger than 35 in good health.

At least ten counts were recorded for this clonotype. The chain employs TRBV5-1 and TRBJ2-7, with TRBD2 matching over 8 bases. J was trimmed by 0 bases and V by 0 bases; bases with no gene match: 2. This CDR3 has 15 residues. CDR1 and CDR2 (germline): SGHRS, YFSETQ. Here the CDR3 reads CASSLGGGSSYEQYF. CDR3 DNA sequence: TGCGCCAGCAGCTTGGGCGGGGGGAGCTCCTACGAGCAGTACTTC.

This clonotype was recorded at least ten times. The rearrangement links TRBV27 to TRBJ1-5; D ambiguous. The germline V gene has CDR1 MNHEY and CDR2 SMNVEV (reference sequence). Between the trimmed V and J ends, which lost 7 bases and 1 base, there was a span of 14 bases. This CDR3 contains 15 residues. CDR3 residues: CASMIGPGSNQPQHF. The CDR3 coding sequence is TGTGCCAGCATGATAGGACCTGGGAGCAATCAGCCCCAGCATTTT.

This clonotype occurred many times. The chain links TRBV4-1 to TRBJ1-1; tentative D call: TRBD1 (5 bases). Trimming removed 0 bases from V and 5 bases from J, with 16 bases in between. The CDR3 consists of 16 residues. Germline CDR1 is MGHRA and CDR2 is YSYEKL. CDR3 residues: CASSQEWLDTRTEAFF. The CDR3 nucleotides read TGCGCCAGCAGCCAAGAATGGCTGGACACTAGGACTGAAGCTTTCTTT.

Ten or more counts support this clonotype. The chain joins TRBV3-1 to TRBJ1-2, with D uncertain. CDR1 is LGHDT and CDR2 is YNNKEL in the germline V gene (reference sequence). V lost 3 bases to trimming and J lost 9 bases, with 11 bases between them. The CDR3 covers 12 residues. The chain's CDR3 is CASSHSELSYTF. CDR3 nucleotides: TGTGCCAGCAGCCACTCCGAGTTGAGCTACACCTTC.

CDR3 sequence: CASSLALQGTYEQYV. CDR3 coding DNA: TGTGCCAGCAGCTTGGCCCTACAGGGTACTTACGAGCAGTACGTC. The chain joins TRBV5-5 to TRBJ2-7; maybe TRBD1 (6 bases). Between the trimmed V and J ends, which lost 0 bases and 4 bases, there was a span of 14 bases. The CDR3 runs to 15 residues. In germline, CDR1 is SGHKS, CDR2 YYEKEE (reference sequence).

This clonotype has ten or more counts. V usage is TRBV2 and J usage is TRBJ2-7; TRBD2 matches 11 bases. The CDR3 consists of 16 residues. Germline values: CDR1 SNHLY, CDR2 FYNNEI. After removal of 0 bases from V and 4 bases from J, the junction contained 5 bases not matched to a gene. The CDR3 region is CASSEAQTSGSYEQYF. Here the CDR3 DNA reads TGTGCCAGCAGTGAAGCGCAAACTAGCGGGAGTTACGAGCAGTACTTC.

There are a few counts of this clonotype. The rearrangement links TRBV5-5 to TRBJ1-2, with no clear D. The ends were cut back, 4 bases at V and 4 bases at J, with 14 bases in the middle. The CDR3 consists of 14 residues. The germline V gene encodes CDR1 SGHKS and CDR2 YYEKEE (reference sequence). The chain's CDR3 is CASSGLDGSYGYTF. In DNA, the CDR3 is TGTGCCAGCAGCGGCTTAGACGGAAGCTATGGCTACACCTTC.

V and J are TRBV6-2 or TRBV6-3 and TRBJ2-5, with D possibly being TRBD2 (5 bases). The V end lost 1 base, the J end lost 2 bases, and 8 bases lay between the germline ends. The V gene's germline CDR1 is MNHEY and CDR2 SVGEGT. The CDR3 contains 14 residues. CDR3 DNA: TGTGCCAGCAGTTACTTTCGAGGGCAAGAGACCCAGTACTTC. Protein sequence: CASSYFRGQETQYF.

This clonotype was seen ten or more times. This chain connects TRBV6-1 to TRBJ2-7, with a tentative D call TRBD2 (7 bases). Germline V lookup: CDR1 MNHNS, CDR2 SASEGT. V was shortened by 4 bases and J by 2 bases, with 18 bases between the two germline ends. The CDR3 is 16 residues long. Here the CDR3 DNA reads TGTGCCAGCAGTGTTAGAGCGGGACACTTACCCTACGAGCAGTACGTC. Residues: CASSVRAGHLPYEQYV.

In its sample, this clonotype was seen a few times. The rearrangement links TRBV7-2 to TRBJ1-2; no reliable D call. Trimming removed 5 bases at V and 4 bases at J, with 14 bases between. Germline values: CDR1 SGHTA, CDR2 FQGNSA. The CDR3 is 14 amino acids. Written as DNA, the CDR3 is TGTGCCAGCAGCCCGGCCGGATCTTTCTATGGCTACACCTTC. Its translation is CASSPAGSFYGYTF.

The rearrangement uses TRBV18 and TRBJ2-7; 7 bases agree with TRBD1. The V segment lost 1 base and the J segment 4 bases; nucleotides outside the gene matches: 10. CDR3 length equals 16 residues. The germline V gene has CDR1 KGHSH and CDR2 LQKENI. Written as DNA, the CDR3 is TGTGCCAGCTCACCACAGGGTGGGACAGCCAATTACGAGCAGTACTTC. Protein product: CASSPQGGTANYEQYF. The full variable domain, its missing parts supplied by reference TRBV18 and TRBJ2-7, is NAGVMQNPRHLVRRRGQEARLRCSPMKGHSHVYWYRQLPEEGLKFMVYLQKENIIDESGMPKERFSAEFPKEGPSILRIQQVVRGDSAAYFCASSPQGGTANYEQYFGPGTRLTVT.

The chain carries TRBV13 and TRBJ1-1; D gene uncertain. The CDR3 runs to 14 residues. V was cut by 2 bases and J by 1 base, with 8 bases left in between. Germline CDR1 is PRHDT and CDR2 is FYEKMQ (reference sequence). CDR3 protein: CASSLNRRNTEAFF. The CDR3 nucleotides read TGTGCCAGCAGCTTAAATAGAAGGAACACTGAAGCTTTCTTT. Using reference TRBV13 and TRBJ1-1 for the parts outside the CDR3, the full variable domain is AAGVIQSPRHLIKEKRETATLKCYPIPRHDTVYWYQQGPGQDPQFLISFYEKMQSDKGSIPDRFSAQQFSDYHSELNMSSLELGDSALYFCASSLNRRNTEAFFGQGTRLTVV.

This clonotype was observed a few times. The rearrangement joins TRBV7-9 to TRBJ1-1; D gene uncertain. The V end was cut by 2 bases, the J end by 1 base, with 8 bases between. The CDR3 has 14 amino acids. Germline V gene data show CDR1 as SEHNR and CDR2 as FQNEAQ (reference sequence). DNA for the CDR3: TGTGCCAGCAGCTTAAAGGGCGCGAACACTGAAGCTTTCTTT. This translates into CASSLKGANTEAFF.

There are many counts of this clonotype. The V call is TRBV12-3 or TRBV12-4, the J call TRBJ2-1; 9 bases line up with TRBD2. This CDR3 comprises 13 residues. V shed 6 bases and J 15 bases; nucleotides not matched to a gene: 12. The CDR3, as DNA: TGTGCCAGCAGCTTGACCATAGCGGGAGCCTTGTTCTTC. As protein: CASSLTIAGALFF.

This clonotype has ten or more counts. V and J are TRBV25-1 and TRBJ2-3; D ambiguous. CDR1 is MGHDK, CDR2 SYGVNS, per germline. With 5 bases removed from V and 0 bases from J, the gap between germline ends came to 15 bases. This CDR3 spans 16 amino acids. The CDR3 region has the DNA TGTGCCAGCAGTCAAAGGGCGGCCCTCAGCACAGATACGCAGTATTTT. Its protein is CASSQRAALSTDTQYF.

This clonotype was seen ten or more times. The chain uses TRBV6-1 and TRBJ1-5; unclear D gene. Trimming shortened V by 10 bases and J by 8 bases, and 21 bases separated the two germline ends. This CDR3 contains 14 residues. Germline CDR1 and CDR2: MNHNS and SASEGT. The CDR3 protein is CATIPGRGEEPQHF. Here the CDR3 DNA reads TGTGCCACCATCCCAGGACGCGGCGAGGAGCCCCAGCATTTT.

This clonotype has ten or more counts. The CDR3 DNA follows: TGTGCCAGCACCGGCGGGGGTGACTCCTACAATGAGCAGTTCTTC. Amino acid sequence: CASTGGGDSYNEQFF. The V call is TRBV27, the J call TRBJ2-1, with 7 bases aligning to TRBD2. CDR1 and CDR2 (germline): MNHEY, SMNVEV (reference sequence). The CDR3 is 15 residues long. V lost 7 bases to trimming and J lost 0 bases; unmatched junction nucleotides: 6.

The genes are TRBV6-5 and TRBJ1-5, with D perhaps matching TRBD1 (6 bases). The germline gives CDR1 MNHEY, CDR2 SVGAGI. This CDR3 spans 15 amino acids. Trimming cost V 0 bases and J 5 bases, with 11 bases left between them. CDR3 residues: CASSYSAGVDQPQHF. The DNA of the CDR3 is TGTGCCAGCAGTTACTCGGCAGGGGTTGATCAGCCCCAGCATTTT.

In its sample, this clonotype was seen many times. The J gene is TRBJ2-3, the V gene TRBV7-2, with 7 bases that match TRBD1. Trimming cost V 9 bases and J 3 bases; bases outside gene matches: 9. The CDR3 sequence is 14 residues long. CDR1 and CDR2 from the germline V gene are SGHTA and FQGNSA. CDR3 DNA: TGTGCCAGTCAACAGGGGACATGGACAGATACGCAGTATTTT. It translates to CASQQGTWTDTQYF.

The table lists this clonotype with many counts. This chain uses TRBV29-1 with TRBJ1-5, with D unresolved. The CDR3 contains 13 residues. Germline V gene sequence: CDR1 SQVTM, CDR2 ANQGSEA. Trimming removed 4 bases from V and 6 bases from J, with 13 bases in between. The DNA of the CDR3 is TGCAGCGTTGGGATCGAAAAGAGTCAGCCCCAGCATTTT. The encoded protein is CSVGIEKSQPQHF.

This clonotype occurred a few times. The chain joins TRBV3-1 to TRBJ1-2; 7 positions match TRBD1. Germline CDR1 and CDR2: LGHDT and YNNKEL (reference sequence). CDR3 size: 15 residues. After removal of 1 base from V and 4 bases from J, the junction contained 6 bases not matched to a gene. The CDR3 here is CASSQVGRGIYGYTF. The CDR3 nucleotides read TGTGCCAGCAGCCAAGTTGGCAGGGGGATCTATGGCTACACCTTC.

This clonotype has a count of ten or more. V gene TRBV28 combines with J gene TRBJ1-1, with no clear D. CDR1 MDHEN and CDR2 SYDVKM come from the germline V gene. This CDR3 is built from 12 residues. V was trimmed by 8 bases and J by 4 bases, leaving 11 bases between them. The CDR3 region has the DNA TGTGCCAGCTATTCCCCCAGCACTGAAGCTTTCTTT. Translation: CASYSPSTEAFF.

This clonotype occurred many times. The chain employs TRBV6-1 and TRBJ1-2; D is ambiguous. Trimming pared 4 bases from V and 4 bases from J, leaving 13 bases between. There are 14 residues in the CDR3. Germline V CDR1 and CDR2: MNHNS, SASEGT. CDR3 sequence (DNA): TGTGCCAGCAGTGGGAACTTTGACGGCTATGGCTACACCTTC. Encoded protein: CASSGNFDGYGYTF.

This clonotype was seen ten or more times. The chain recombines TRBV6-4 with TRBJ1-1, with D maybe TRBD1 (5 bases). Germline CDR1 reads MRHNA; CDR2 reads SNTAGT. V was cut by 6 bases and J by 4 bases, with 15 bases left in between. The CDR3 covers 14 residues. The CDR3 loop is CASRSLGAGTEAFF. The CDR3 DNA sequence: TGTGCCAGCAGATCCCTCGGGGCGGGCACTGAAGCTTTCTTT.

This clonotype has just a few counts. The chain is built from TRBV6-1 and TRBJ2-7, with D tentatively TRBD2 (7 bases). The germline CDR1 and CDR2 sequences are MNHNS and SASEGT. Trimming took off 0 bases at V and 12 bases at J, with 18 bases between the two ends. The CDR3 sequence is 14 residues long. CDR3 sequence (DNA): TGTGCCAGCAGTGAAGCGCCTAGGGGGGGGCAGGGGTACGTC. Protein sequence: CASSEAPRGGQGYV.

Ten or more counts support this clonotype. This chain joins TRBV11-2 and TRBJ2-5, with 7 bases aligning to TRBD1. V shed 5 bases, J shed 2 bases, and the junction held 11 bases outside the gene matches. The germline V gene has CDR1 SGHAT and CDR2 FQNNGV. The CDR3 covers 16 residues. This CDR3 is CASSRTGTALQETQYF. The CDR3 DNA is TGTGCCAGCAGCCGCACCGGGACAGCTTTACAAGAGACCCAGTACTTC.

This chain uses TRBV6-5 with TRBJ1-2; D is unclear. V was clipped by 2 bases and J by 6 bases, with 19 bases between them. The CDR3 has 16 amino acids. Germline V gene lookup returns CDR1 MNHEY and CDR2 SVGAGI. CDR3 nucleotide sequence: TGTGCCAGCAGTTACCTCCGGGGAGGGCGGAGCGATGGCTACACCTTC. Translation: CASSYLRGGRSDGYTF.